This T cell receptor (beta chain) was captured in a study of blood T cell repertoires in COVID-19. Overall study: COVID-19 samples from acute and convalescent phases originated in the United States, Italy and Spain.

Source study methods: The authors estimated nucleated cell counts from reference gene primer amplification. Produced via immunoSEQ multiplex PCR; TCRdb's table is partial and in-frame only. V, J and clone size derive from that table, while D and trimming were established from the DNA sequence. The table has around 250,000 clones, about 88% seen once. The CDR3 is made up of 14 amino acids. Symptom resolution, clearance, or two negative PCRs marked donors in Cohort 3 as recovered. The sequencing input was PBMCs or T cells enriched from blood (not recorded which). The chain joins TRBV12-2 to TRBJ1-4. TRBV12-2 is a known pseudogene. The sequence derives from a woman in her forties or fifties who had recovered from COVID-19. In nucleotides, the CDR3 is TGTGCAAGTCGCCCCTGGGAGCCTAATGAAAAACTGTTTTTT. Its translation is CASRPWEPNEKLFF.